A selection of T cell receptor beta chains follows, all from one sample in a study of T cell clonotyping in hematopoietic cell transplantation. The repertoire was sequenced with immunoSEQ multiplex PCR; TCRdb's copy has only in-frame clones and lacks some. The table lists more than 40,000 clones, about 85% of them singletons. The sequencing here drew on peripheral blood mononuclear cells, taken before stem cell transplant. These receptors were obtained from a man in his sixties with acute myeloid leukemia. Some clones in this sample may be carry-over from other donors' samples. Both conserved end residues are part of each CDR3. A D gene is named only where the DNA matches it firmly. Clone size, where shown, is once, few, many, or a class for clones that have expanded.

>TRBJ1-2|.|TRBV7-9|.
CASSLTEGSYGYTF
>TRBJ2-3|.|TRBV6-4|.
CASSDSPLHSTDTQYF
>TRBJ2-7|.|TRBV4-1|.
CASSHPTGAGSSYEQYF
>TRBJ1-1|.|TRBV7-6|.
CASSSRDDNTEAFF
>TRBJ1-1|.|TRBV6-5|few
CASSPGANTEAFF
>TRBJ2-2|.|TRBV4-3|.
CASSQVTLNTGELFF
>TRBJ1-4|.|TRBV5-1|.
CASSFGGAPDEKLFF
>TRBJ1-5|TRBD1|TRBV30|.
CAWSVLGGQGRQPQHF
>TRBJ2-3|.|TRBV29-1|.
CSAGSEGATDTQYF
>TRBJ1-2|.|TRBV5-6|.
CASSLGEQGGYTF
>TRBJ2-7|.|TRBV29-1|.
CSVRQGGNYEQYF
>TRBJ1-4|TRBD1|TRBV28|.
CASSLSGGEVAEKLFF
>TRBJ1-5|.|TRBV28|.
CASSDPLAVDQPQHF
>TRBJ2-1|.|TRBV29-1|.
CSGGVSSYNEQFF
>TRBJ2-1|TRBD1|TRBV5-8|.
CASSVLGTGNNEQFF
>TRBJ2-7|.|TRBV5-1|.
CASSTGGSGPPSSYEQYF
>TRBJ1-5|.|TRBV4-1|.
CASSQDLRGGNQPQHF
>TRBJ1-3|.|TRBV7-9|.
CASRDGSSGNTIYF
>TRBJ2-7|.|TRBV15|.
CATSRDRGYEQYF
>TRBJ2-7|TRBD2|TRBV4-3|.
CASSQVTSGGANYEQYF
>TRBJ2-7|.|TRBV6-1|.
CASSDGAHEQYF
>TRBJ1-2|TRBD1|TRBV27|.
CASSLRGTGPPLGGYTF
>TRBJ1-2|.|TRBV27|.
CASSSRQSGYTF
>TRBJ2-3|TRBD2|TRBV2|.
CASNPTSGSPDTQYF
>TRBJ1-5|TRBD1|TRBV18|.
CASSQNGAGGGYQPQHF
>TRBJ1-4|.|TRBV19|.
CASSIEQLANEKLFF
>TRBJ1-5|.|TRBV28|.
CASRRSGEEYSNQPQHF
>TRBJ1-6|.|TRBV6-5|.
CASSPLKGYSPLHF
>TRBJ1-4|.|TRBV5-1|.
CASRSTGKGEKLFF
>TRBJ1-5|TRBD1|TRBV5-6|.
CASSLRTGVSNQPQHF
>TRBJ2-7|.|TRBV6-5|.
CASSYEKGRLLDF
>TRBJ1-1|TRBD1|TRBV6-5|.
CASSYSRTGFPEAFF
>TRBJ1-4|.|TRBV4-2|.
CASSQVRAGATNEKLFF
>TRBJ1-2|.|TRBV25-1|once
CASIGRIYGYTF
>TRBJ2-3|TRBD1|TRBV5-1|.
CASTGQGPPDTQYF
>TRBJ2-7|TRBD1|TRBV28|.
CATLPPPGQSSYEQYF
>TRBJ1-5|.|TRBV15|.
CATSKGYSNQPQHF
>TRBJ1-2|.|TRBV19|.
CASSIANGYTF
>TRBJ1-5|.|TRBV27|.
CASSLQGSGNQPQHF
>TRBJ1-5|.|TRBV7-2|.
CASSLNPTDQPQHF
>TRBJ1-3|.|TRBV11-1|.
CASSPSDLRKYF
>TRBJ1-3|.|TRBV2|.
CASSETALGAGNTIYF